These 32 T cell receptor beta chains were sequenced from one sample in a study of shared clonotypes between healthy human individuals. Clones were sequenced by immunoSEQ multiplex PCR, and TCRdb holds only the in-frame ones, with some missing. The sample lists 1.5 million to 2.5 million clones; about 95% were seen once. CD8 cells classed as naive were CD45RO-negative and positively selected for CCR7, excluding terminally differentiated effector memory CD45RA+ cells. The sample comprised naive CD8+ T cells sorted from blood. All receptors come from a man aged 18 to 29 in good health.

The CDR3 bases are TGTGCCAGCACCTCACGCCCTGACAGGGCGACGTTGGGTAACTATGGCTACACCTTC. It is translated as CASTSRPDRATLGNYGYTF. This chain uses TRBV2 with TRBJ1-2, with 7 nucleotides matching TRBD1. Per germline, CDR1 SNHLY and CDR2 FYNNEI. The CDR3 is made up of 19 amino acids. The V and J ends lost 7 bases and 1 base, in that order; junction bases with no gene match: 21. The variable domain in full, completed from reference TRBV2 and TRBJ1-2, reads EPEVTQTPSHQVTQMGQEVILRCVPISNHLYFYWYRQILGQKVEFLVSFYNNEISEKSEIFDDQFSVERPDGSNFTLKIRSTKLEDSAMYFCASTSRPDRATLGNYGYTFGSGTRLTVV.

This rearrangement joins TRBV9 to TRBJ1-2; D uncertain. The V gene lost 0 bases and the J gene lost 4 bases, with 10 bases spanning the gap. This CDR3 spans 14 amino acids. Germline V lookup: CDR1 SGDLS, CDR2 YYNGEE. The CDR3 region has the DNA TGTGCCAGCAGCGTAGCTGAGGCAGTCTATGGCTACACCTTC. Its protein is CASSVAEAVYGYTF.

The CDR3 sequence: CASSRTSGGWGTDTQYF. DNA of the CDR3: TGTGCCAGCAGTCGGACTAGCGGGGGGTGGGGCACAGATACGCAGTATTTT. V usage is TRBV2 and J usage is TRBJ2-3, with TRBD2 identical over 14 bases. V dropped 5 bases and J dropped 1; count of bases not matched to a gene: 5. CDR3 length equals 17 residues. CDR1 SNHLY and CDR2 FYNNEI come from the germline V gene.

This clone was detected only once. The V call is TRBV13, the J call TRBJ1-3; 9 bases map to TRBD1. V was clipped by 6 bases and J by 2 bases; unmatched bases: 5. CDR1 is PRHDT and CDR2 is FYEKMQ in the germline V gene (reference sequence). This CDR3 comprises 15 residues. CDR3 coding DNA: TGTGCCAGCAGTTCCGGGACAGGGCCTGGAAACACCATATATTTT. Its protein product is CASSSGTGPGNTIYF.

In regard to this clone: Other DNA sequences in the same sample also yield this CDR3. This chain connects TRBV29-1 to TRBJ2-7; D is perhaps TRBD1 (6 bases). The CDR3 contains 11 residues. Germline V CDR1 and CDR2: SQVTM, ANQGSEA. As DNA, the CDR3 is TGCAGTGGCCTAGGGGGTTACGAGCAGTACTTC. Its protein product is CSGLGGYEQYF.

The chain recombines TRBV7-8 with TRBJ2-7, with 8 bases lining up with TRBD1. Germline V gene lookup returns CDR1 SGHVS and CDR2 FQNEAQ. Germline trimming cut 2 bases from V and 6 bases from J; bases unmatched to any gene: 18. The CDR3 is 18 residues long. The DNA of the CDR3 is TGTGCCAGCAGCTTAACCCAGACAGGGGTTGCCTTCCTCCCCGAGCAGTACTTC. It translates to CASSLTQTGVAFLPEQYF.

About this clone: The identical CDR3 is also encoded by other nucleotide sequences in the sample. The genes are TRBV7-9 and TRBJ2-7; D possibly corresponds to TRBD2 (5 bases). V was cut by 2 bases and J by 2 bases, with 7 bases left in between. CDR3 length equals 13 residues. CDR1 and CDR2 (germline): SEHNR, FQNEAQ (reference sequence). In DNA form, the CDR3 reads TGTGCCAGCAGCTTAACAGCGGCCTACGAGCAGTACTTC. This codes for CASSLTAAYEQYF.

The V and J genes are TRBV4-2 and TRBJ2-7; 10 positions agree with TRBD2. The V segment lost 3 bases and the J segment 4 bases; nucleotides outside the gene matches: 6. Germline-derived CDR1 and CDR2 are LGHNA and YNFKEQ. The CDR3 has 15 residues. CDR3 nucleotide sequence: TGTGCCAGCAGCCAGTCTAGCGGGGGAGCTTACGAGCAGTACTTC. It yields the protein CASSQSSGGAYEQYF.

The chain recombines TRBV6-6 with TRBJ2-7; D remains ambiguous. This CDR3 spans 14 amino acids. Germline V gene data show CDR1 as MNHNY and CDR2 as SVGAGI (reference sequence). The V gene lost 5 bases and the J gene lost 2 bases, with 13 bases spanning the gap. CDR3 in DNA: TGTGCCAGCAGTGACGTAGGACCTGCCTACGAGCAGTACTTC. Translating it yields CASSDVGPAYEQYF.

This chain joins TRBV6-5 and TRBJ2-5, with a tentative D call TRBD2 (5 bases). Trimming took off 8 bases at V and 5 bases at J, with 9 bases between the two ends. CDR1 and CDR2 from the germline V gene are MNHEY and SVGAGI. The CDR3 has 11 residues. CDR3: CASLALETQYF. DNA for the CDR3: TGTGCCAGCCTAGCTTTGGAGACCCAGTACTTC.

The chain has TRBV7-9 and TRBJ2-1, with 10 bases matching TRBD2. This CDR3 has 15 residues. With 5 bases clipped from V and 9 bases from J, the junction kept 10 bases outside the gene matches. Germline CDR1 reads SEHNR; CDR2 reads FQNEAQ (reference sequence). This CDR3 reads CASSEYPGLAIEQFF. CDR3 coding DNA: TGTGCCAGCAGCGAATACCCGGGACTAGCGATTGAGCAGTTCTTC.

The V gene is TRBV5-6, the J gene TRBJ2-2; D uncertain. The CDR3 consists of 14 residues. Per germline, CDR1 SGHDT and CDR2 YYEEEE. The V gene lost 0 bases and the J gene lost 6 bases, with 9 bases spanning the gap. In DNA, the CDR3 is TGTGCCAGCAGCTTGGGACTGACATCCGGGGAGCTGTTTTTT. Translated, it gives CASSLGLTSGELFF.

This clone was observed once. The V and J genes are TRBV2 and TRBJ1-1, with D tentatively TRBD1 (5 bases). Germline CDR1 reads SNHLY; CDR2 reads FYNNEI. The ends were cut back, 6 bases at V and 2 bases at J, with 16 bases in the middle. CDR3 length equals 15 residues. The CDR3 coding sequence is TGTGCCAGCAGGGGTGACAGTGAAGCAAACACTGAAGCTTTCTTT. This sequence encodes CASRGDSEANTEAFF.

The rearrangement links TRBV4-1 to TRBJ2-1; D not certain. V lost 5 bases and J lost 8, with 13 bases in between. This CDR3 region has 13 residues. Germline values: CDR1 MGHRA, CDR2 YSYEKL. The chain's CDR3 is CASSLSRRDEQFF. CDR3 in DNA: TGCGCCAGCAGCTTGAGTCGACGCGATGAGCAGTTCTTC.

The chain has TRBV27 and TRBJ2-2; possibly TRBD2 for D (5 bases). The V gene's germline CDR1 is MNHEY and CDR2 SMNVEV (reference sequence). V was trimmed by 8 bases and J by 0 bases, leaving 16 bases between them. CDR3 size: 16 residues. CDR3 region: CASYNWASPNTGELFF. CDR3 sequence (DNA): TGTGCCAGCTACAATTGGGCTAGCCCGAACACCGGGGAGCTGTTTTTT.

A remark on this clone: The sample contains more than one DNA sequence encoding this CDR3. In DNA, the CDR3 is TGTGCCAGCAGTTACACAGACAGGGAAGGGCAGTACTTC. It yields the protein CASSYTDREGQYF. The gene calls are TRBV6-5 and TRBJ2-7; 7 bases are a match to TRBD1. The CDR3 spans 13 residues. The germline gives CDR1 MNHEY, CDR2 SVGAGI. V trimming: 2 bases; J trimming: 9 bases; junction bases outside the gene matches: 7.

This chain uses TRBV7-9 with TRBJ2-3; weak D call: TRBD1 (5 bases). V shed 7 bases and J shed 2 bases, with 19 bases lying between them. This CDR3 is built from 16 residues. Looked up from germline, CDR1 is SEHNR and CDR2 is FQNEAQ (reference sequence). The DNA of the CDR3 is TGTGCCAGCAACCGACAGAGCTACGCCTTCACAGATACGCAGTATTTT. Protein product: CASNRQSYAFTDTQYF.

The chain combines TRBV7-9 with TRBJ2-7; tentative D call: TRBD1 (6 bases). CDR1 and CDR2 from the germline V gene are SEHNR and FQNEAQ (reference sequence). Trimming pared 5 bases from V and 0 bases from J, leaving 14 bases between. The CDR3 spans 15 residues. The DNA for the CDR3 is TGTGCCAGCAGCCCCCCAGGACAGATCTCCTACGAGCAGTACTTC. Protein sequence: CASSPPGQISYEQYF.

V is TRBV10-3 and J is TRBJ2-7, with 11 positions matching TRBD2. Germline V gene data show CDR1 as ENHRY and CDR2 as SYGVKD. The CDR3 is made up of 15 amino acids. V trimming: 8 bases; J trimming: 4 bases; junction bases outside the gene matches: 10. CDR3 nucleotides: TGTGCCATCGCCCACCCGGGACTAGCGGCATACGAGCAGTACTTC. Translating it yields CAIAHPGLAAYEQYF.

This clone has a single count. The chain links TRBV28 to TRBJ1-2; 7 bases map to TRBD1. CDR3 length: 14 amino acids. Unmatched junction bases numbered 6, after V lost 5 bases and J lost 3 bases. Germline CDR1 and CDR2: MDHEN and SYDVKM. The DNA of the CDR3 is TGTGCCAGCAGTGCCCAGGGGGAGGACTATGGCTACACCTTC. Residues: CASSAQGEDYGYTF.

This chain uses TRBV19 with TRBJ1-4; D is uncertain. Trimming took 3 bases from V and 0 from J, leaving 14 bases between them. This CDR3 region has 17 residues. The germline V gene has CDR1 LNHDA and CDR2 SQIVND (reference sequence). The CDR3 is CASSIRPGVATNEKLFF. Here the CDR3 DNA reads TGTGCCAGTAGTATTCGGCCTGGAGTTGCAACTAATGAAAAACTGTTTTTT.

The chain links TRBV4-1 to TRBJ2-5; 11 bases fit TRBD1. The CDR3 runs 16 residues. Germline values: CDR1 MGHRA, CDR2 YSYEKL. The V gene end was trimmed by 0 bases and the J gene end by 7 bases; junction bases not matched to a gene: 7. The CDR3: CASSQDYGGTGGTQYF. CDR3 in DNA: TGCGCCAGCAGCCAAGATTATGGCGGGACAGGGGGGACCCAGTACTTC.

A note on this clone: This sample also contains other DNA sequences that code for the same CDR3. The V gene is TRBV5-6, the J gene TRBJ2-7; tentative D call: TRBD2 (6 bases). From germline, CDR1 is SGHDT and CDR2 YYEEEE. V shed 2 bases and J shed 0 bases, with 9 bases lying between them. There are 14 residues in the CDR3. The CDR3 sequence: CASSFGTPSYEQYF. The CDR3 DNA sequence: TGTGCCAGCAGCTTTGGGACTCCCTCCTACGAGCAGTACTTC.

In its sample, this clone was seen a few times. The CDR3 loop is CASSFQVNTEAFF. In DNA form, the CDR3 reads TGTGCCAGCAGCTTCCAGGTGAACACTGAAGCTTTCTTT. The chain is built from TRBV7-9 and TRBJ1-1; D gene uncertain. This CDR3 spans 13 amino acids. Germline V gene data show CDR1 as SEHNR and CDR2 as FQNEAQ (reference sequence). Trimming stripped 3 bases from V and 0 bases from J, with 5 bases between.

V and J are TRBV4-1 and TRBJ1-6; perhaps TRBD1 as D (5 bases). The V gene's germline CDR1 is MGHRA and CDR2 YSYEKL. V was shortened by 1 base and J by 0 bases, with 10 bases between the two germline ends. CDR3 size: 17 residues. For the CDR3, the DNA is TGCGCCAGCAGCCAAGGCGGGGGGAGCTCCTATAATTCACCCCTCCACTTT. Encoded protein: CASSQGGGSSYNSPLHF.

As DNA, the CDR3 is TGCGCCAGCAGCCAAGTGGTAACGGCAGGGGGCTTAGATGGCTACACCTTC. Amino acid sequence: CASSQVVTAGGLDGYTF. This sequence joins TRBV4-3 and TRBJ1-2, with TRBD1 matching 8 bases. CDR3 length: 17 residues. Per the germline V gene, CDR1 is LGHNA and CDR2 is YSLEER. V gave up 1 base and J gave up 6 bases; unmatched junction bases: 13.

CDR3 protein: CASSYRPETYEQYF. The CDR3 region has the DNA TGTGCCAGCAGTTACCGCCCGGAGACCTACGAGCAGTACTTC. This chain links TRBV27 with TRBJ2-7; D unclear. CDR1 MNHEY and CDR2 SMNVEV come from the germline V gene (reference sequence). Trimming stripped 4 bases from V and 2 bases from J, with 12 bases between. The length of the CDR3 is 14 residues.

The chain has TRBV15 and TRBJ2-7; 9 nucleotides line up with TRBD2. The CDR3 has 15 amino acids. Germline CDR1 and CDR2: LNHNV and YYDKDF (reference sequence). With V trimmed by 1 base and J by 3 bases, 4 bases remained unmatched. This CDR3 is CATSRGLAEIYEQYF. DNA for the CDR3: TGTGCCACCAGCAGAGGACTAGCGGAAATCTACGAGCAGTACTTC. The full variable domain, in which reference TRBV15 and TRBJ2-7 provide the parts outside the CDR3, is DAMVIQNPRYQVTQFGKPVTLSCSQTLNHNVMYWYQQKSSQAPKLLFHYYDKDFNNEADTPDNFQSRRPNTSFCFLDIRSPGLGDTAMYLCATSRGLAEIYEQYFGPGTRLTVT.

The CDR3 protein is CASSSGELETQYF. The CDR3 coding sequence is TGTGCCAGCAGCTCAGGGGAATTAGAGACCCAGTACTTC. This chain connects TRBV7-9 to TRBJ2-5, with a weak D call TRBD1 (6 bases). The V and J ends lost 4 bases and 4 bases respectively, with 10 bases between them. The germline CDR1 and CDR2 sequences are SEHNR and FQNEAQ (reference sequence). This CDR3 has 13 residues.

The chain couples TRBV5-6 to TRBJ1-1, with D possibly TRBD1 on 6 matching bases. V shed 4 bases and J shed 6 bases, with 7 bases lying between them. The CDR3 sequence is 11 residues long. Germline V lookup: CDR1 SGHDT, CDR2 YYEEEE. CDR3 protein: CASSRTAEAFF. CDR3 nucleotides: TGTGCCAGCAGCCGGACAGCTGAAGCTTTCTTT.

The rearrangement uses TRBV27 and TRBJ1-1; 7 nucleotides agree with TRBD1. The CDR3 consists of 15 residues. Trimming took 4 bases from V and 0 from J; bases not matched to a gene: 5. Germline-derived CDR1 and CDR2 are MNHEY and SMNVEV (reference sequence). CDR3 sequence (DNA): TGTGCCAGCAGTTCGGTAGGGGGCATGAACACTGAAGCTTTCTTT. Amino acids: CASSSVGGMNTEAFF.

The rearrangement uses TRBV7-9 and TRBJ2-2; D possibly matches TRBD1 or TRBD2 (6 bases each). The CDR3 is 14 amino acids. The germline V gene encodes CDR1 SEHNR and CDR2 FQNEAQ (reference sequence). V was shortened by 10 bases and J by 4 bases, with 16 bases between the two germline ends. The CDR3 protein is CANPPGGGTGELFF. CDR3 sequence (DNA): TGTGCCAACCCCCCCGGGGGCGGCACCGGGGAGCTGTTTTTT.